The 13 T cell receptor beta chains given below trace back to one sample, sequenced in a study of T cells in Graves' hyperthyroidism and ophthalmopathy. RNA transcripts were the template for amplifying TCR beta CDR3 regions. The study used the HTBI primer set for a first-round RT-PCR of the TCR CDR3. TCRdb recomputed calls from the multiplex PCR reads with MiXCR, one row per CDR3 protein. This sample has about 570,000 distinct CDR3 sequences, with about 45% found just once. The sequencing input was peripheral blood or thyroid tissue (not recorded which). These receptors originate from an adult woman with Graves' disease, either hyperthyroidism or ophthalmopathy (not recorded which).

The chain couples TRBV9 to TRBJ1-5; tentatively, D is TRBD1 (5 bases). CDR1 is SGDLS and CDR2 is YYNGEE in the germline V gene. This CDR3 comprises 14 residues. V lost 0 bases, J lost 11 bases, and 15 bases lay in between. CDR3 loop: CASSVGQSGETQHF. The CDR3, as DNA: TGTGCCAGCAGCGTAGGACAGTCTGGGGAGACCCAGCATTTT.

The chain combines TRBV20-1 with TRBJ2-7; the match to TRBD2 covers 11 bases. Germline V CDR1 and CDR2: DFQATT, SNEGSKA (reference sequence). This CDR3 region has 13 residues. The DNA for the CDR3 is TGCAGGCTAGCGGGAGGCCCCTCCTACGAGCAGTACTTC. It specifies CRLAGGPSYEQYF.

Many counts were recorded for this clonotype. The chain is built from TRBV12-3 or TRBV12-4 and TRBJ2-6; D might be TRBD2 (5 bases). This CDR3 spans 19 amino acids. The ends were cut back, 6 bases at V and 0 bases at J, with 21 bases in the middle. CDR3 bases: TGTGCCAGCAGGGAGGACGGAACGGAGACTATCTCTGGGGCCAACGTCCTGACTTTC. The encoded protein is CASREDGTETISGANVLTF.

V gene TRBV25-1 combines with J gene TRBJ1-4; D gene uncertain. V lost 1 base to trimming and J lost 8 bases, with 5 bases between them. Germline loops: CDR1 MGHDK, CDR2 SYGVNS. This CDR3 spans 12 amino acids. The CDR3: CASSEFEEKLFF. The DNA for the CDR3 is TGTGCCAGCAGTGAATTCGAAGAAAAACTGTTTTTT.

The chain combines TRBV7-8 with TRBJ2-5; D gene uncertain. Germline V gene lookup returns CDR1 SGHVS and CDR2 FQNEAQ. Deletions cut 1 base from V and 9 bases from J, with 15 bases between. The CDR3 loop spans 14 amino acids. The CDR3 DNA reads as TGTGCCAGCAGCTTAGAGGTCCACAATCAGCCCCAGTACTTC. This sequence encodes CASSLEVHNQPQYF.

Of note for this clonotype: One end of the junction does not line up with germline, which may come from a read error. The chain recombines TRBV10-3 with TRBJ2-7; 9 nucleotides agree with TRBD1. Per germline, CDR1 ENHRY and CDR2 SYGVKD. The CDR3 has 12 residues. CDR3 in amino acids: CAISDLTGTGQF. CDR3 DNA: TGTGCCATCAGTGATCTGACCGGGACAGGGCAATTC.

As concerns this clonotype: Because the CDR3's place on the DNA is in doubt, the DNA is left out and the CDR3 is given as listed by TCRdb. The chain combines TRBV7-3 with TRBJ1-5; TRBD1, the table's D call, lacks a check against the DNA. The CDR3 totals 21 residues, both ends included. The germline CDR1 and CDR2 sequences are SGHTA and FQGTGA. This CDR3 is CASSFYICSASAWDTLWPQHF.

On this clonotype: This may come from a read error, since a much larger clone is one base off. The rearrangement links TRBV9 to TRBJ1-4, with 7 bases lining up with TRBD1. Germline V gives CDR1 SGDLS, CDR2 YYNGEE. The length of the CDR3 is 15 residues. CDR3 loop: CASSPGVGGGEKPFF. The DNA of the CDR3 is TGTGCCAGCAGCCCCGGGGTAGGGGGCGGTGAAAAACCGTTTTTT.

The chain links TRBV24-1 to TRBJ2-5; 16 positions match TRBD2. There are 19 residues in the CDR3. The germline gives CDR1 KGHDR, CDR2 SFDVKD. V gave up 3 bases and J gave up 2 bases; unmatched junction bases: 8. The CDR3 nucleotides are TGTGCCACCAGTGATGCGGGGACTAGCGGGAGGGGCGGACAAGAGACCCAGTACTTC. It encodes CATSDAGTSGRGGQETQYF.

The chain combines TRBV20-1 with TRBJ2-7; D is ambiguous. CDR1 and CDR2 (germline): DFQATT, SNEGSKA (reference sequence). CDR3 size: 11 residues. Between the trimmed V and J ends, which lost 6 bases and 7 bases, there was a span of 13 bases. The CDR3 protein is CSALTRLEQYF. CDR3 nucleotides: TGCAGTGCCCTTACACGGCTAGAGCAGTACTTC.

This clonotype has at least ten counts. CDR3 in DNA: TGTGCCAGCAGGGCCCGGGGTTGGGATCAGCCCCAGCATTTT. As protein: CASRARGWDQPQHF. The chain employs TRBV12-3 or TRBV12-4 and TRBJ1-5; D is unclear. Trimming shortened V by 6 bases and J by 5 bases, and 14 bases separated the two germline ends. The CDR3 totals 14 residues.

The CDR3 DNA follows: TGTGCCAGCAGTGAGTACGGGGCTGAGCAGTACTTC. Its translation is CASSEYGAEQYF. The chain combines TRBV2 with TRBJ2-7, with D perhaps given as TRBD1 or TRBD2 (5 bases each). Germline loops: CDR1 SNHLY, CDR2 FYNNEI. The CDR3 is made up of 12 amino acids. Between the trimmed V and J ends, which lost 3 bases and 7 bases, there was a span of 10 bases.

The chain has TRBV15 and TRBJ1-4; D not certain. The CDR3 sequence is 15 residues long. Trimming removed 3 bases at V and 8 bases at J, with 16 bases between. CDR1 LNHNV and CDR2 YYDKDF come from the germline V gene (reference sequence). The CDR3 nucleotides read TGTGCCACCAGCAGCGCCTCCGGGCCTACGGAAAAACTGTTTTTT. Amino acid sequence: CATSSASGPTEKLFF.